These T cell receptor beta chains were read from a single sample in a study of OX40 agonist ivuxolimab in advanced cancers. Sequencing used immunoSEQ multiplex PCR; TCRdb keeps in-frame clones, though not all of them. The sample contains tens of thousands of clones, around 84% of which appear only once. The sequencing here drew on CD4+ or CD8+ T cells sorted from blood, taken in a trial of the OX40 agonist ivuxolimab. The receptors derive from an adult with an advanced solid tumor such as melanoma, head and neck, liver or kidney cancer. The CDR3 runs from the conserved cysteine through the conserved F or W. D genes are given only for firm matches. Rows give clone size only sometimes, using once, few, many, or a class for an expanded clone.

-	TRBJ2-5	TRBV19	-	TGTGCCAGTCAAGGGTTCAAAGAGACCCAGTACTTC	CASQGFKETQYF
-	TRBJ1-4	TRBV25-1	few	TGTGCCAGCAGTACTCGCCACGGGCTTACTAATGAAAAACTGTTTTTT	CASSTRHGLTNEKLFF
TRBD2	TRBJ2-5	TRBV6-6	-	TGTGCCAGCAGTTACTCGGGACTAGCGGGATATGGGACCCAGTACTTC	CASSYSGLAGYGTQYF
TRBD1	TRBJ1-1	TRBV6-1	-	TGTGCCAGCATGAGGACAGGGCCCACTGAAGCTTTCTTT	CASMRTGPTEAFF
-	TRBJ2-1	TRBV27	-	TGTGCCAGCAGACCTCGGGACAACCATGAGCAGTTCTTC	CASRPRDNHEQFF
-	TRBJ1-4	TRBV2	-	TGTGCCAGCAGTGCGACGGAAAGACGGAATGAAAAACTGTTTTTT	CASSATERRNEKLFF
-	TRBJ2-7	TRBV10-3	-	TGTGCCATCAGTGAGCCGACAGGTACCTACGAGCAGTACTTC	CAISEPTGTYEQYF
-	TRBJ2-2	TRBV27	-	TGTGCCAGCAGTCGTCGGTCGGGGGAAAACACCGGGGAGCTGTTTTTT	CASSRRSGENTGELFF
TRBD1	TRBJ2-1	TRBV29-1	once	TGCAGCGTTGGCGACAGGGGTGGGATAGGGTTCTTC	CSVGDRGGIGFF
-	TRBJ2-3	TRBV7-2	-	TGTGCCAGCAGCTTGCGGGAAGATACGCAGTATTTT	CASSLREDTQYF
-	TRBJ2-7	TRBV6-5	few	TGTGCCAGCAGTTATTGGAAGAATGCCGCCTACGAGCAGTACTTC	CASSYWKNAAYEQYF